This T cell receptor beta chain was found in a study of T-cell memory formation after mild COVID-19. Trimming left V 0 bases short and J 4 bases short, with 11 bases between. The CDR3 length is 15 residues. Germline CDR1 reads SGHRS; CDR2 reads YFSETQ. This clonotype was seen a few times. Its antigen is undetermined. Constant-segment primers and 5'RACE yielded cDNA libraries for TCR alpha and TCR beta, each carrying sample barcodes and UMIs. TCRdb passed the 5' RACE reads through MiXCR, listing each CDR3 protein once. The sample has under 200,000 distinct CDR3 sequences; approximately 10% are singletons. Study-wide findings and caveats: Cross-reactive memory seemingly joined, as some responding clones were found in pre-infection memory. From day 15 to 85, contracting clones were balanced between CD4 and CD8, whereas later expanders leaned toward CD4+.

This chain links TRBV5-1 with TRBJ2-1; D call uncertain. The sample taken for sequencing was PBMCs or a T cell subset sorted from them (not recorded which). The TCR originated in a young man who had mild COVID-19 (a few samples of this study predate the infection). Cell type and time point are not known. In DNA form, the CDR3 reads TGCGCCAGCAGCTTGGTCCCTAGTACTTACAATGAGCAGTTCTTC. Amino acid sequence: CASSLVPSTYNEQFF.